This T cell receptor beta chain was observed in a study of T-cell reconstitution after alpha-beta-depleted transplantation in children. The library targeted TCRbeta and was prepared with unique molecular identifiers. TCRdb reanalysed the PCR reads using MiXCR and keeps one entry per CDR3 protein. The sample has about 610,000 distinct CDR3 sequences; about 11% are singletons. This clonotype was counted between two and nine times. V was clipped by 6 bases and J by 6 bases, with 9 bases between them. The germline V gene has CDR1 DFQATT and CDR2 SNEGSKA (reference sequence). The CDR3 extends over 10 amino acids.

Sequencing was performed on PBMCs from the stem cell graft donor, taken from the stem cell graft. The TCR comes from a human donor who donated a stem cell graft to a child with acute myeloid leukemia. The chain joins TRBV20-1 to TRBJ2-7; unclear D gene. The chain's CDR3 is CSANLGEQYF. The CDR3 region has the DNA TGCAGTGCCAACCTCGGCGAGCAGTACTTC.